This T cell receptor (beta chain) was captured by sequencing in a study of T cells after yellow fever vaccination. TCRdb re-derived calls from the 5' RACE reads in MiXCR, one entry per CDR3 protein. The repertoire holds roughly 500,000 distinct CDR3 sequences, 15% to 20% seen once, with roughly 13% in the top ten. The study, taken as a whole, reports: Shared CD4/CD8 clonotypes were a small share, likely from convergent recombination.

This clonotype was recorded a few times. Its antigen is not known. The input for sequencing was PBMCs, taken 15 days after the yellow fever booster vaccination. This receptor was identified in a man younger than 40 who received the YFV17D yellow fever vaccine.

Written as DNA, the CDR3 is TGCAGCGCCTTGACGGGGGGGTGGCTCGCTGAAGCTTTCTTT. It is translated as CSALTGGWLAEAFF. The chain combines TRBV29-1 with TRBJ1-1; TRBD1 might be the D (5 bases). This CDR3 is built from 14 residues. The V gene lost 7 bases and the J gene lost 6 bases, with 21 bases spanning the gap. In germline, CDR1 is SQVTM, CDR2 ANQGSEA.